The subject of this entry is one TCR beta chain. Its antigen is unknown. The data derive from a study of shared clonotypes between healthy human individuals. As for the study in general: Per donor, three plates held CD4 naive cells, three held CD4 memory, two held CD8 naive and one held CD8 memory.

Profiling relied on immunoSEQ multiplex PCR, and the TCRdb table lists in-frame clones only, not all of them. The profile shows over a million clones, 75% to 85% of them singletons. General study findings and limits: Deeper or shallower sequencing was expected to change how clonotypes are shared among donors. Clonotype sharing across several donors was observed for roughly 5% of naive CD4 clonotypes. Naive subsets generally exceeded memory subsets in estimated richness.

Germline values: CDR1 SGHNT, CDR2 YYREEE (reference sequence). This CDR3 is 14 amino acids long. The germline V and J ends were trimmed by 4 bases and 5 bases, with 16 bases remaining between them. This sequence originates from a man aged 18-30 years in good health. Some clones in this sample may be carry-over from other donors' samples. Sequencing was performed on memory CD4+ T cells from PBMCs. This sample's subset: CD45RA-negative fraction. The J gene is TRBJ2-7, the V gene TRBV5-4; D is tentatively TRBD1 or TRBD2 (5 bases each). The CDR3 sequence is CASSEPGTWNEQYF. DNA of the CDR3: TGTGCCAGCAGCGAGCCCGGGACCTGGAACGAGCAGTACTTC.